The rows below give T cell receptor beta chains drawn from one sample of a study of post-analysis software for immune sequencing data. TCRdb re-analysed the PCR reads in MiXCR, keeping a single row per CDR3 protein. The sample gives more than 500,000 distinct CDR3 sequences, under 40% of which show up once; around 6.1% is in the top ten. Sequencing input: blood. These receptors came from a girl aged 2 to 17 with multiple sclerosis. The CDR3 runs from the conserved cysteine through the conserved F or W.

J: TRBJ2-3
V: TRBV7-9
CDR3: CASSFSGDADTQYF

J: TRBJ2-1
V: TRBV20-1
CDR3: CSARVASGGSLVYNEQFF

J: TRBJ2-1
V: TRBV7-7
CDR3: CASSLGLAGRGEQFF

J: TRBJ2-5
V: TRBV5-1
CDR3: CASSLGTYRGAQETQYF

J: TRBJ2-5
V: TRBV5-1
CDR3: CASRAPSEETQYF

J: -
V: TRBV20-1
CDR3: CSVRTTYEQYF

J: TRBJ2-7
V: TRBV5-1
CDR3: CASSGAGYGEQYF

J: TRBJ2-1
V: TRBV29-1
CDR3: CSVEWRVSEQFF

J: TRBJ2-1
V: TRBV12-3/TRBV12-4
CDR3: CASSLGGTSGDNEQFF

J: TRBJ2-1
V: TRBV20-1
CDR3: CSASPGTEYNEQFF

J: TRBJ1-6
V: TRBV5-1
CDR3: CASSLGQTGSPLHF

J: TRBJ1-6
V: TRBV2
CDR3: CASSVVGQIWSSPLHF

J: TRBJ2-7
V: TRBV5-1
CDR3: CASKGTFGEQYF

J: TRBJ2-1
V: TRBV28
CDR3: CASSSRTGGGATSSYNEQFF

J: -
V: TRBV18
CDR3: CASSPQDDRPSYEQYF

J: TRBJ2-7
V: TRBV6-1
CDR3: CASRRARIEQYF

J: TRBJ2-7
V: TRBV20-1
CDR3: CSAEPSGGAYEQYF

J: TRBJ2-7
V: TRBV10-3
CDR3: CAISGQESSYEQYF

J: TRBJ2-6
V: TRBV5-6
CDR3: CASSPTPFSGANVLTF

J: TRBJ2-5
V: TRBV5-1
CDR3: CASSPGTSGGSWETQYF

J: TRBJ1-1
V: TRBV7-8
CDR3: CASSLAGGGLPTEAFF

J: TRBJ1-1
V: TRBV20-1
CDR3: CSASPIGRVNTEAFF

J: TRBJ1-6
V: TRBV7-6
CDR3: CASSLSLARGAAGNSPLHF

J: TRBJ1-6
V: TRBV3-1
CDR3: CASSQTWVVNSPLHF

J: TRBJ2-2
V: TRBV12-3/TRBV12-4
CDR3: CASILRTSGILTGELFF

J: TRBJ2-3
V: TRBV15
CDR3: CATSRTGPDTQYF

J: TRBJ1-1
V: TRBV10-3
CDR3: CAIRIRTDTEAFF

J: TRBJ1-1
V: TRBV29-1
CDR3: CSAGSPMAFF